The entry below gives a single T cell receptor (beta chain) sequence along with its context. Its antigen remains undetermined. Per-nucleotide qualities are absent, and no much larger clonotype sits a single base away. TCR CDR3 regions were amplified from genomic DNA by multiplex PCR using the deep immunoSEQ assay. Extracted genomic DNA from each cell subset was distributed evenly across all wells of several immunoSEQ 96-well plates, and each plate was treated as a replicate. Each replicate PCR for unsorted PBMC received roughly 300 ng genomic DNA, equal to 30,000 to 35,000 T cell genomes. Ten immunoSEQ deep assay plates were used to sequence the unsorted PBMC genomic DNA. Purified libraries were measured with a Qubit 3.0 fluorometer, size-checked on a Bioanalyzer 2100, and measured again with the KAPA Library Quantification kit. Every immunoSEQ 96-well plate was sequenced on a separate single-read 150-cycle Illumina NextSeq 550 flow cell. In the paper's pipeline: The immunoSEQ output contained only junctional sequences without quality scores, so filtering could not match that applied to full-length reads. Sequences were annotated with PyIR, a Python wrapper for IgBLAST v1.9, using IMGT germline references to assign V/J genes and CDR3. Reads were filtered out if the reads had weak V/J assignments (E-value above 1e-6), no CDR3, stop codons, out-of-frame junctions, or ambiguous translated residues. V3J clonotypes were defined by identical inferred V gene, J gene, and CDR3 amino acid sequence. The percentage overlap between two repertoires was calculated by dividing the number of shared unique clonotypes by the size of the smaller repertoire. Repertoire richness was assessed with RTK rarefaction, the Chao1 estimator, and Recon v2.1 estimates of unobserved clonotypes. TCRdb limited this immuneACCESS table to in-frame rearrangements with V and J called. A share of clones is missing; checked studies link under half to unresolved V genes, and the rest is unexplained. V, J and clone size derive from that table, while D and trimming were established from the DNA sequence. The sample table shows about half a million clones, and around 85% are seen once. The ten largest clones capture approximately 11% of the sample.

CDR1 LNHNV and CDR2 YYDKDF were looked up in the germline V gene (reference sequence). From its cysteine to its phenylalanine, the CDR3 spans 16 amino acids. Just CDR3 DNA is preserved here, 48 bases in frame from base 1. V lost 0 bases and J lost 1 base; the stretch between them is 12 bases long. The data originate from a study of shared clonotypes between healthy human individuals (dated by TCRdb to the early 2020s). A note on the overall study: A couple of women and a few men aged 18 to 49 years were included in the cohort. To estimate repertoire size and how much clonotype sharing occurs between individuals, the study deeply sequenced the blood TCR repertoires of about five healthy adults. To increase sequencing depth and limit assay-specific biases, TCR repertoire library preparation and sequencing were carried out by different laboratories using diverse techniques. Between about 0.94 and 8.9 billion PBMCs per donor were obtained by leukapheresis.

What the work shows at the level of the full study, not this receptor alone: Sampling was restricted to blood, and TCR repertoires in tissues likely differ from the TCR repertoires found in blood. The genetic and exposure-history diversity represented was limited by the small number of donors. Pairwise subsampling led to the expectation that sequencing depth would affect the degree of clonotype sharing among donors.

Donors were healthy HIV-negative adults with no recently reported acute infections or vaccinations. All donors were Caucasian adults living in Nashville, Tennessee, USA. For unsorted samples, tens of millions of PBMCs were counted, and genomic DNA was extracted using the QIAamp DNA Blood Mini kit. After blood collection by leukapheresis, PBMCs were isolated using Ficoll-Histopaque density gradient centrifugation and then cryopreserved in the vapor phase of liquid nitrogen. Recombination joined TRBV15 with TRBJ1-1; the D gene is perhaps TRBD1, on 5 matching bases. This clonotype originated in a woman aged 40 to 55 in good health. Some clones in this sample may be carry-over from other donors' samples. Sequencing input: PBMCs. Here is the DNA: TGTGCCACCAGCAGAGATCTTGGGGCGTCGAACACTGAAGCTTTCTTT. This sequence encodes CATSRDLGASNTEAFF.